Shown below are 14 T cell receptor beta chains from a single sample sequenced in a study of HIV-infected patients and healthy controls. No cell fractionation was done, so the repertoire covers all unsorted peripheral blood T cells. Alpha and beta constant-region primers primed reverse transcription of approximately 0.55 ug RNA. Separate chain-specific third strand synthesis with multiplexing indices produced the alpha and beta libraries. TCRdb independently ran MiXCR on the 5' RACE reads; one entry per CDR3 protein. The data hold roughly 10,000 distinct CDR3 sequences, with 8% observed a single time. Sequencing was performed on blood. All receptors come from an adult in good health.

This clonotype is classed as medium-sized. This chain links TRBV7-2 with TRBJ2-3; D is undetermined. The germline V and J ends were trimmed by 3 bases and 2 bases, with 0 bases remaining between them. This CDR3 region has 11 residues. In germline, CDR1 is SGHTA, CDR2 FQGNSA. For the CDR3, the DNA is TGTGCCAGCAGCTTCACAGATACGCAGTATTTT. This gives the protein CASSFTDTQYF. Together with reference TRBV7-2 and TRBJ2-3, the CDR3 gives the full variable domain: GAGVSQSPSNKVTEKGKDVELRCDPISGHTALYWYRQSLGQGLEFLIYFQGNSAPDKSGLPSDRFSAERTGGSVSTLTIQRTQQEDSAVYLCASSFTDTQYFGPGTRLTVL.

This clonotype was detected ten times or more. The chain employs TRBV28 and TRBJ2-1; 11 bases agree with TRBD2. Germline trimming cut 6 bases from V and 8 bases from J; bases unmatched to any gene: 9. The CDR3 is made up of 15 amino acids. From germline, CDR1 is MDHEN and CDR2 SYDVKM. The CDR3 DNA sequence: TGTGCCAGCAGGCTTTTTAGCGGGGGGGTGGATGAGCAGTTCTTC. Translating it yields CASRLFSGGVDEQFF.

The table lists this clonotype with many counts. This rearrangement joins TRBV29-1 to TRBJ1-2; D gene ambiguous. From germline, CDR1 is SQVTM and CDR2 ANQGSEA. This CDR3 has 13 residues. Deletions cut 4 bases from V and 2 bases from J, with 11 bases between. The CDR3 reads CSVVSEPNYGYTF. The CDR3 DNA sequence: TGCAGCGTTGTGTCCGAACCAAACTATGGCTACACCTTC.

This sequence joins TRBV5-1 and TRBJ2-3, with D possibly being TRBD1 (6 bases). Germline loops: CDR1 SGHRS, CDR2 YFSETQ. V lost 2 bases and J 3 bases, leaving 13 bases between the germline ends. CDR3 length equals 15 residues. The CDR3 DNA reads as TGCGCCAGCAGCTTACGAACAGGGCGGACAGATACGCAGTATTTT. As protein: CASSLRTGRTDTQYF. The whole variable domain, filled in from reference TRBV5-1 and TRBJ2-3, reads KAGVTQTPRYLIKTRGQQVTLSCSPISGHRSVSWYQQTPGQGLQFLFEYFSETQRNKGNFPGRFSGRQFSNSRSEMNVSTLELGDSALYLCASSLRTGRTDTQYFGPGTRLTVL.

This clonotype was counted many times. The chain carries TRBV19 and TRBJ2-2, with 9 bases aligning to TRBD2. V was clipped by 6 bases and J by 5 bases; unmatched bases: 4. CDR1 and CDR2 (germline): LNHDA, SQIVND (reference sequence). The CDR3 sequence is 14 residues long. CDR3: CASRGTSLTGELFF. CDR3 DNA sequence: TGTGCCAGTAGGGGGACTAGCCTTACCGGGGAGCTGTTTTTT.

The CDR3 here is CASSARGPADTQYF. The CDR3 bases are TGTGCCAGCAGTGCCCGGGGCCCCGCAGATACGCAGTATTTT. This chain links TRBV2 with TRBJ2-3; D could derive from TRBD1 or TRBD2 (5 bases each). Germline V lookup: CDR1 SNHLY, CDR2 FYNNEI. This CDR3 region has 14 residues. Trimming pared 4 bases from V and 4 bases from J, leaving 12 bases between.

This clonotype has more than one count but fewer than ten. The gene calls are TRBV18 and TRBJ2-6, with unresolved D. The CDR3 has 14 residues. V was clipped by 6 bases and J by 1 base, with 7 bases between them. Germline CDR1 is KGHSH and CDR2 is LQKENI. The CDR3 loop reads CASSSISGANVLTF. The CDR3 bases are TGTGCCAGCTCGTCCATTTCTGGGGCCAACGTCCTGACTTTC.

This clonotype was counted at least ten times. The chain uses TRBV10-3 and TRBJ1-5, with 10 nucleotides matching TRBD1. The CDR3 loop spans 14 amino acids. The germline V gene encodes CDR1 ENHRY and CDR2 SYGVKD. V trimming: 9 bases; J trimming: 0 bases; junction bases outside the gene matches: 2. The CDR3 DNA reads TGTGCCATAGGGACAGGGGATAGCAATCAGCCCCAGCATTTT. Translated, it gives CAIGTGDSNQPQHF.

In this sample, this clonotype turned up many times. J is TRBJ2-2 and V is TRBV25-1; 7 bases map to TRBD2. Trimming at V came to 6 bases and at J to 5 bases, leaving 12 bases not matched to a gene. From germline, CDR1 is MGHDK and CDR2 SYGVNS. CDR3 length: 16 amino acids. The CDR3 loop reads CASSVQAGVGTGELFF. DNA for the CDR3: TGTGCCAGCAGCGTACAGGCGGGAGTTGGGACCGGGGAGCTGTTTTTT. The whole variable domain, filled in from reference TRBV25-1 and TRBJ2-2, reads EADIYQTPRYLVIGTGKKITLECSQTMGHDKMYWYQQDPGMELHLIHYSYGVNSTEKGDLSSESTVSRIRTEHFPLTLESARPSHTSQYLCASSVQAGVGTGELFFGEGSRLTVL.

This clonotype was picked up many times. The chain has TRBV6-5 and TRBJ2-7, with D possibly called TRBD1 or TRBD2 (6 bases each). With 1 base removed from V and 5 bases from J, the gap between germline ends came to 12 bases. Germline CDR1 is MNHEY and CDR2 is SVGAGI. CDR3 length equals 14 residues. This CDR3 reads CASSYFPGADEQYF. The CDR3 DNA reads TGTGCCAGCAGTTACTTTCCGGGGGCAGACGAGCAGTACTTC.

In this sample, this clonotype turned up many times. This sequence joins TRBV19 and TRBJ1-5; TRBD1 might be the D (6 bases). This CDR3 is built from 14 residues. From germline, CDR1 is LNHDA and CDR2 SQIVND (reference sequence). Trimming cost V 4 bases and J 0 bases, with 7 bases left between them. CDR3 protein: CASSKGDSNQPQHF. The CDR3 nucleotides read TGTGCCAGTAGTAAGGGGGATAGCAATCAGCCCCAGCATTTT.

This clonotype is medium-sized within its sample. V and J are TRBV30 and TRBJ2-1; possibly TRBD2 for D (6 bases). Trimming cost V 2 bases and J 3 bases, with 17 bases left between them. Per the germline V gene, CDR1 is GTSNPN and CDR2 is SVGIG (reference sequence). This CDR3 contains 16 residues. CDR3 DNA: TGTGCCTGGAGTTCATCCGGGACTCTAATCTACAATGAGCAGTTCTTC. It translates to CAWSSSGTLIYNEQFF.

This clonotype was seen ten or more times. This rearrangement joins TRBV5-1 to TRBJ2-1; 9 nucleotides match TRBD2. CDR1 is SGHRS, CDR2 YFSETQ, per germline. V trimming: 4 bases; J trimming: 9 bases; junction bases outside the gene matches: 14. This CDR3 has 16 residues. The CDR3 coding sequence is TGCGCCAGCAGCCCCGAATATAGCGGGAGAAAGAGTGAGCAGTTCTTC. Amino acids: CASSPEYSGRKSEQFF.

By sample share, this clonotype is medium-sized. The CDR3 loop reads CASSWKKVGRGVWSSHNEQFF. In nucleotides, the CDR3 is TGTGCCAGCAGCTGGAAAAAGGTGGGGCGGGGGGTCTGGAGTTCCCACAATGAGCAGTTCTTC. The chain uses TRBV11-2 and TRBJ2-1; TRBD2 agrees at 8 bases. The germline V gene has CDR1 SGHAT and CDR2 FQNNGV. The V segment lost 4 bases and the J segment 5 bases; nucleotides outside the gene matches: 25. The CDR3 is 21 amino acids.